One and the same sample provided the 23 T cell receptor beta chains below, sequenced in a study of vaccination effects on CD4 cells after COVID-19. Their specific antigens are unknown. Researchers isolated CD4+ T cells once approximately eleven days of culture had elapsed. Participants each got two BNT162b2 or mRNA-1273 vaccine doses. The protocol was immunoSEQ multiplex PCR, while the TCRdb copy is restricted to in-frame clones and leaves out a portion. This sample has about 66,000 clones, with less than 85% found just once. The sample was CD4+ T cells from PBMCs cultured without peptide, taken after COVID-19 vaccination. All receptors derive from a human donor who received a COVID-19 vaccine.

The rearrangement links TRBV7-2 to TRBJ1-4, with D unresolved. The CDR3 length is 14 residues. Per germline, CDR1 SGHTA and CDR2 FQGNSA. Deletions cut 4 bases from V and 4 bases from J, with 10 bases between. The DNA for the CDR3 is TGTGCCAGCAGCTCCGCCGGATTTAATGAAAAACTGTTTTTT. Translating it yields CASSSAGFNEKLFF.

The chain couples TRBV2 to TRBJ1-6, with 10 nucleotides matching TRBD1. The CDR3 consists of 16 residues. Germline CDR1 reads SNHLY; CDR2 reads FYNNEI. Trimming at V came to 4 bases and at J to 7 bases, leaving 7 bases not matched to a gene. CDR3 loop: CASSARRDRGNSPLHF. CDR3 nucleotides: TGTGCCAGCAGTGCCCGACGGGACAGGGGAAATTCACCCCTCCACTTT.

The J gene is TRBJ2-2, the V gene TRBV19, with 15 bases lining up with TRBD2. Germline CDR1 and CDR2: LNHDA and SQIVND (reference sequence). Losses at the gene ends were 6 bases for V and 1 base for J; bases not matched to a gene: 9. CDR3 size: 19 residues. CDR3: CASSTGPGLAGGNTGELFF. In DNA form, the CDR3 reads TGTGCCAGTAGCACTGGACCGGGACTAGCGGGGGGGAACACCGGGGAGCTGTTTTTT.

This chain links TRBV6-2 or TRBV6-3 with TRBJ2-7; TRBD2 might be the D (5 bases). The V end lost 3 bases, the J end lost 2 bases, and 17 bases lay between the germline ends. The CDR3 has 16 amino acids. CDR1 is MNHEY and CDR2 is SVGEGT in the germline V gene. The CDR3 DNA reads TGTGCCAGCAGTTATCGGGGAAGCCAGAGCGCCTACGAGCAGTACGTC. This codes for CASSYRGSQSAYEQYV.

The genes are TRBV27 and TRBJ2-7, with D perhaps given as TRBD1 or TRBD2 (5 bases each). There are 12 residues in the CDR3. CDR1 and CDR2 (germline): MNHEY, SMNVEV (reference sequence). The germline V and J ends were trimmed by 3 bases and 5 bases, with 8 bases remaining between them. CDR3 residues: CASSFEGNEQYV. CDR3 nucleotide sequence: TGTGCCAGCAGTTTCGAGGGGAACGAGCAGTACGTC.

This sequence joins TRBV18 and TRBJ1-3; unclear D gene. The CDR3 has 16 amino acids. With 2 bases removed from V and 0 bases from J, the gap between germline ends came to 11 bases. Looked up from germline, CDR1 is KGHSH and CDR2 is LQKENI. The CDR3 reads CASSPDGRRSGNTIYF. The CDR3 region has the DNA TGTGCCAGCTCACCAGATGGACGGCGCTCTGGAAACACCATATATTTT.

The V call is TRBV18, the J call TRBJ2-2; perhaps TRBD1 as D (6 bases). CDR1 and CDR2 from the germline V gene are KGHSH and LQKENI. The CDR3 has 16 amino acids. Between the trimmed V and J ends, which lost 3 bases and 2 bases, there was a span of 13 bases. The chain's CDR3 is CASSPRGAFNTGELFF. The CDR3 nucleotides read TGTGCCAGCTCACCCAGGGGCGCCTTTAACACCGGGGAGCTGTTTTTT.

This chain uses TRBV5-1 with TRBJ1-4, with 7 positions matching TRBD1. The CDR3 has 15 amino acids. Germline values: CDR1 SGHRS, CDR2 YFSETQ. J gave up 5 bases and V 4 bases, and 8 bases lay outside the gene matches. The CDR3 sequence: CASSLDRARNEKLFF. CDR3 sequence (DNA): TGCGCCAGCAGCCTCGACAGGGCCCGAAATGAAAAACTGTTTTTT.

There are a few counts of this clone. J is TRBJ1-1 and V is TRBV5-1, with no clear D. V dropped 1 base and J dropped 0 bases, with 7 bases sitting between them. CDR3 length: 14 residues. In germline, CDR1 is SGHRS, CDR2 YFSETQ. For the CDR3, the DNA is TGCGCCAGCAGCTTGTCCAGTTTGAACACTGAAGCTTTCTTT. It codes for CASSLSSLNTEAFF.

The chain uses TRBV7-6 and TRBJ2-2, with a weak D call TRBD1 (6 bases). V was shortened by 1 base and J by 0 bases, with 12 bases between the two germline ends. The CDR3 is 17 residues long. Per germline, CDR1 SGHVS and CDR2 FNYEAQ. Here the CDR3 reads CASSLDRVWANTGELFF. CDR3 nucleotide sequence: TGTGCCAGCAGCTTAGACAGGGTGTGGGCGAACACCGGGGAGCTGTTTTTT.

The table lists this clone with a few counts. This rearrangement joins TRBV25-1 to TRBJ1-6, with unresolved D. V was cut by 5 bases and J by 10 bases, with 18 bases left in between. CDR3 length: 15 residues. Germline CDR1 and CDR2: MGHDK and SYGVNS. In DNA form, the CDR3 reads TGTGCCAGCAGTCCCCTCCAGTTGTTAGGGTCACCCCTCCACTTT. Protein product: CASSPLQLLGSPLHF.

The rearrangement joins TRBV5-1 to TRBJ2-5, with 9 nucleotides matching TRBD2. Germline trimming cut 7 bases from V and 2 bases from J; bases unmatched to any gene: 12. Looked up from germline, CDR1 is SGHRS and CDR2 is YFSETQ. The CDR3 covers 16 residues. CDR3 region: CASGPGGSGRQETQYF. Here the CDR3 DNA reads TGCGCCAGCGGCCCGGGGGGTAGCGGGAGACAAGAGACCCAGTACTTC.

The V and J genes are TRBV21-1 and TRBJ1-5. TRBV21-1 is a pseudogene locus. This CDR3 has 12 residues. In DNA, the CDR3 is TGTGCCAGCAGCAAAAGTAAGGGGGGCAAGCATTTT. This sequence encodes CASSKSKGGKHF.

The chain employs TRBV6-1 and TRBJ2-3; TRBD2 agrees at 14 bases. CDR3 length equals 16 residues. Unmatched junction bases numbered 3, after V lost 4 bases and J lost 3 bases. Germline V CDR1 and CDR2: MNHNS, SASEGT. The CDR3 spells CASSVTSGGGTDTQYF. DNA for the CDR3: TGTGCCAGCAGTGTGACTAGCGGGGGGGGAACAGATACGCAGTATTTT.

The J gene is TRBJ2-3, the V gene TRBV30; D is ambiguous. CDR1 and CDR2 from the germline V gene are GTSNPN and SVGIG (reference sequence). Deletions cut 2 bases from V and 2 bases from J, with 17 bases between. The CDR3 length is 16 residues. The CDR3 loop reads CAWSLPPTKTTDTQYF. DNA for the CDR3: TGTGCCTGGAGTCTGCCTCCGACAAAAACCACAGATACGCAGTATTTT. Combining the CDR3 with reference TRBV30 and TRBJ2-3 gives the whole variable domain SQTIHQWPATLVQPVGSPLSLECTVEGTSNPNLYWYRQAAGRGLQLLFYSVGIGQISSEVPQNLSASRPQDRQFILSSKKLLLSDSGFYLCAWSLPPTKTTDTQYFGPGTRLTVL.

In DNA, the CDR3 is TGTGCCAGCTCACCACCCGGGACAGGGGGCGGCTATGGCTACACCTTC. Translation gives CASSPPGTGGGYGYTF. The gene calls are TRBV18 and TRBJ1-2; 12 bases match TRBD1. V was pared by 0 bases and J by 4 bases, with 3 bases of the junction left unmatched. The CDR3 has 16 amino acids. Germline V CDR1 and CDR2: KGHSH, LQKENI. Based on the CDR3 plus reference TRBV18 and TRBJ1-2, the full variable domain is NAGVMQNPRHLVRRRGQEARLRCSPMKGHSHVYWYRQLPEEGLKFMVYLQKENIIDESGMPKERFSAEFPKEGPSILRIQQVVRGDSAAYFCASSPPGTGGGYGYTFGSGTRLTVV.

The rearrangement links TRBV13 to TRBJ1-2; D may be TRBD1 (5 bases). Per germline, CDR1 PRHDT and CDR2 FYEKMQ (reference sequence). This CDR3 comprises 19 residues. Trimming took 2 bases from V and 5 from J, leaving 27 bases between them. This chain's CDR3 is CASSLRAPWGTALNYGYTF. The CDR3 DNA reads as TGTGCCAGCAGCTTAAGAGCCCCCTGGGGCACGGCCCTTAATTATGGCTACACCTTC.

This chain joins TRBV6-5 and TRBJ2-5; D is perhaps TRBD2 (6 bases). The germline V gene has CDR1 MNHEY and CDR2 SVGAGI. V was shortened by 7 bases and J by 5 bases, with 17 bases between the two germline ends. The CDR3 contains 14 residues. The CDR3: CASNETPGRETQYF. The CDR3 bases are TGTGCCAGCAACGAAACGCCAGGGAGGGAGACCCAGTACTTC.

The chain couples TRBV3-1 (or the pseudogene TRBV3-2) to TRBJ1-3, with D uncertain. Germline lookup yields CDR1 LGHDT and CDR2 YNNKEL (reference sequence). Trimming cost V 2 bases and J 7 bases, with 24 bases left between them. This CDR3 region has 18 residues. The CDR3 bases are TGTGCCAGCAGCCAACTCGCTGAAGTCGGAGGGAGCGGGAACACCATATATTTT. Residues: CASSQLAEVGGSGNTIYF.

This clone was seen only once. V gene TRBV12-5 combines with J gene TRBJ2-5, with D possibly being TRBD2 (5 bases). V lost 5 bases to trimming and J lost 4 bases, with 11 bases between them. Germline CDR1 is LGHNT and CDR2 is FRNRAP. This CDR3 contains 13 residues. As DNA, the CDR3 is TGTGCTAGTGGTCCGGGATCCGGAGAGACCCAGTACTTC. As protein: CASGPGSGETQYF.

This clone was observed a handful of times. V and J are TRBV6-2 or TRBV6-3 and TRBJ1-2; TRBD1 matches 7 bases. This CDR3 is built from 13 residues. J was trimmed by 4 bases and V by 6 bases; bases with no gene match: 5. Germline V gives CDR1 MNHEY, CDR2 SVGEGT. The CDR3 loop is CASSSDRPYGYTF. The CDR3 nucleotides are TGTGCCAGCAGCTCGGACAGGCCCTATGGCTACACCTTC.

The CDR3 DNA reads as TGTGCCAGCAGCGACCAAAGGAGCGCAGGAACCTATAATTCACCCCTCCACTTT. Translation gives CASSDQRSAGTYNSPLHF. This chain uses TRBV7-2 with TRBJ1-6; D unclear. CDR1 and CDR2 from the germline V gene are SGHTA and FQGNSA. V lost 5 bases to trimming and J lost 2 bases, with 19 bases between them. The CDR3 has 18 residues.

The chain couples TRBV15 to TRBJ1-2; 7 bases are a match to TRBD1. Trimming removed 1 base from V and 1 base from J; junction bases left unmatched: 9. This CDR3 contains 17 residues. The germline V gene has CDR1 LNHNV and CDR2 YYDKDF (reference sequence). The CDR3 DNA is TGTGCCACCAGCAGAGGAGGGGGCCTAGATTATAACTATGGCTACACCTTC. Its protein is CATSRGGGLDYNYGYTF.